The entry that follows covers one TCR beta chain sequence. These data come from a study of shared clonotypes between healthy human individuals. The data were produced by immunoSEQ multiplex PCR, yet TCRdb's version contains in-frame clones alone and is incomplete. Altogether about 110,000 clones are present, 68% being singletons, with the ten largest covering around 25%. With V trimmed by 4 bases and J by 8 bases, 3 bases remained unmatched. CDR3 length: 15 residues. CDR1 is MNHEY, CDR2 SMNVEV, per germline (reference sequence). The sequence was obtained from a woman aged 25-40 years in good health. V usage is TRBV27 and J usage is TRBJ2-1; TRBD2 agrees at 15 bases. Sequencing used memory CD8+ T cells sorted from blood. Subset here: CD45RO+ cells pooled with CCR7-negative TemRA cells. CDR3 residues: CASSSGLAGGYEQFF. The CDR3 DNA reads TGTGCCAGCAGTTCGGGACTAGCGGGAGGCTATGAGCAGTTCTTC.